The present entry profiles one TCR beta chain with its context. This sample also contains other DNA sequences that code for the same CDR3. The PCR had 60 Vbeta and 13 Jbeta primers. Generated by immunoSEQ multiplex PCR, the TCRdb table keeps only in-frame clones and is missing some. Of some 130,000 clones in the sample, 73% were seen once. The sample is drawn from a study of cytomegalovirus exposure and HLA in healthy donors. CDR1 is SGHRS, CDR2 YFSETQ, per germline. Trimming stripped 2 bases from V and 2 bases from J, with 9 bases between. This CDR3 comprises 14 residues. V is TRBV5-1 and J is TRBJ2-3; a weak D match, TRBD1 (6 bases). The material sequenced was PBMCs. The sequence was obtained from a woman aged 40 to 50 in good health and CMV-seronegative. The CDR3 coding sequence is TGCGCCAGCAGCTTCGGACAGACCACAGATACGCAGTATTTT. It encodes CASSFGQTTDTQYF.